These 10 T cell receptor beta chains were sequenced from one sample in a study of shared clonotypes between healthy human individuals. Generated by immunoSEQ multiplex PCR, the TCRdb table keeps only in-frame clones and is missing some. The table includes more than 400,000 clones, 96% detected once. Sequencing used naive CD4+ T cells sorted from blood. Subset meaning: CD45RA+ positively selected. These receptors came from a woman aged 25 to 39 in good health.

CDR3 protein: CASSFPRTGTSYEQYF. DNA of the CDR3: TGTGCCAGCAGTTTCCCGAGGACAGGGACCTCCTACGAGCAGTACTTC. The chain links TRBV6-6 to TRBJ2-7; 8 positions agree with TRBD1. This CDR3 has 16 amino acids. V shed 4 bases and J 0 bases; nucleotides not matched to a gene: 8. The germline CDR1 and CDR2 sequences are MNHNY and SVGAGI (reference sequence).

The chain is built from TRBV27 and TRBJ1-2; 12 bases are a match to TRBD1. Germline V gene sequence: CDR1 MNHEY, CDR2 SMNVEV (reference sequence). The CDR3 loop spans 18 amino acids. V trimming: 5 bases; J trimming: 6 bases; junction bases outside the gene matches: 16. For the CDR3, the DNA is TGTGCCAGCAGTGCGTACCCGGGACAGGGGGCCGCCTCAAATGGCTACACCTTC. Protein: CASSAYPGQGAASNGYTF.

The CDR3 protein is CASSSTGGLYEQYF. DNA of the CDR3: TGTGCCAGCAGTTCGACAGGGGGTCTCTACGAGCAGTACTTC. The V and J genes are TRBV6-6 and TRBJ2-7; 9 bases agree with TRBD1. Trimming took 4 bases from V and 3 from J; bases not matched to a gene: 4. CDR1 MNHNY and CDR2 SVGAGI come from the germline V gene (reference sequence). The CDR3 is made up of 14 amino acids.

This sequence joins TRBV18 and TRBJ1-1, with D tentatively TRBD1 (6 bases). From germline, CDR1 is KGHSH and CDR2 LQKENI. The V and J ends lost 2 bases and 11 bases respectively, with 15 bases between them. The CDR3 spans 13 residues. The CDR3 region has the DNA TGTGCCAGCTCACCAGACCGGGACATGGGCGCTTTCTTT. It translates to CASSPDRDMGAFF.

The chain couples TRBV11-2 to TRBJ2-7, with 8 bases lining up with TRBD2. V lost 4 bases to trimming and J lost 3 bases; unmatched junction nucleotides: 8. The germline V gene encodes CDR1 SGHAT and CDR2 FQNNGV. The CDR3 is 15 amino acids. CDR3 nucleotides: TGTGCCAGCAGCTCCTCGGGACTAGTAATCTACGAGCAGTACTTC. This codes for CASSSSGLVIYEQYF.

The chain employs TRBV11-1 and TRBJ1-4; the match to TRBD1 covers 7 bases. This CDR3 has 14 amino acids. CDR1 and CDR2 (germline): SGHAT, FQDESV (reference sequence). Losses at the gene ends were 5 bases for V and 5 bases for J; bases not matched to a gene: 5. The CDR3 region has the DNA TGTGCCAGCAGCGTGGGGACAGTAAATGAAAAACTGTTTTTT. This sequence encodes CASSVGTVNEKLFF.

In DNA, the CDR3 is TGTGCCAGCAGCTTAAAGGGGGCGGGAACTGAAGCTTTCTTT. Its protein product is CASSLKGAGTEAFF. J is TRBJ1-1 and V is TRBV11-3; 7 positions agree with TRBD1. Trimming removed 2 bases from V and 5 bases from J; junction bases left unmatched: 5. This CDR3 spans 14 amino acids. CDR1 is SGHNT, CDR2 YENEEA, per germline.

The gene calls are TRBV25-1 and TRBJ2-1, with TRBD2 matching over 13 bases. The ends lost 4 bases at V and 2 bases at J; junction bases unmatched: 2. The germline CDR1 and CDR2 sequences are MGHDK and SYGVNS. The CDR3 covers 16 residues. The CDR3 DNA is TGTGCCAGCAGTGGGGGGACTAGCGGGGCCTACAATGAGCAGTTCTTC. Protein: CASSGGTSGAYNEQFF.

The chain recombines TRBV7-8 with TRBJ1-3, with a possible D match to TRBD1 (5 bases). Trimming took 6 bases from V and 0 from J, leaving 12 bases between them. This CDR3 is 15 amino acids long. The germline V gene has CDR1 SGHVS and CDR2 FQNEAQ. CDR3: CASSRQLTSGNTIYF. The CDR3 region has the DNA TGTGCCAGCAGTCGACAGTTAACCTCTGGAAACACCATATATTTT.

The V and J genes are TRBV15 and TRBJ2-5, with D maybe TRBD1 (6 bases). Matching the DNA end better, TRBJ2-7 makes the J call doubtful. The CDR3 loop spans 15 amino acids. From germline, CDR1 is LNHNV and CDR2 YYDKDF (reference sequence). The CDR3 coding sequence is TGTGCCACCAGCGCCATGGGCAGGGGAGTAAACGAGCAGTACTTC. Translated, it gives CATSAMGRGVNEQYF.